The clone carrying this T cell receptor (beta chain) was recorded a few times. Gene and germline names: mouse. The CDR3 end lies 1 residue beyond the end of the read and is filled in from the germline J gene. This entry belongs to a study of tissue T cells after allogeneic stem cell transplantation. TCRdb's copy holds only in-frame clones and misses some; the assay was immunoSEQ multiplex PCR. The sample shows some 7,900 clones, roughly a third of them seen only once. Time point denoted: mouse harvest day 14 after allogeneic transplant. The graft held 10^6 splenic CD5+ T cells and 10^7 T-cell-depleted bone marrow cells. Per germline, CDR1 KGHPV and CDR2 FQNQEV (reference sequence). The CDR3 length is 15 residues. The V and J ends lost 4 bases and 2 bases respectively, with 11 bases between them.

The TCR was taken from a female BALB/c mouse given C57BL/6 T cells with graft-versus-host disease after an allogeneic hematopoietic cell transplant. Source material: skin. The chain couples TRBV26 to TRBJ2-2, with D hard to call. The covered CDR3 bases are TGTGCCAGCAGTCCTGACGCGGGGAACACCGGGCAGCTCTAC. Translated, it gives CASSPDAGNTGQLY. In full, the CDR3 reads CASSPDAGNTGQLYF.